Listed below are T cell receptor beta chains from one sample, sequenced in a study of T cells in Graves' hyperthyroidism and ophthalmopathy. TCRdb reprocessed the multiplex PCR reads with MiXCR, giving one entry per CDR3 protein. The sample lists more than 500,000 distinct CDR3 sequences, around 16% occurring once. The sample comprised blood. The receptors were gathered from a woman aged 30 to 39 with Graves' ophthalmopathy. Each CDR3 is given with its conserved first and last residue. Each record gives: D gene, J gene, clone size, V gene, CDR3 DNA, CDR3 protein. D genes are given only for firm matches. For some rows the clone size is stated as once, few or many, or as a class when expanded; others skip it.

. TRBJ1-3 many TRBV28 TGTGCCACCCCGGACCCCTCTGGAAACACCATATATTTT CATPDPSGNTIYF
TRBD2 TRBJ2-1 many TRBV20-1 TGCAGTGCTAGCCGAGTTCTAGCGGGAGAGAATGAGCAGTTCTTC CSASRVLAGENEQFF
. TRBJ2-2 many TRBV28 TGTGCCAGCAGTCAGGGCAGGGGCACCGGGGAGCTGTTTTTT CASSQGRGTGELFF
TRBD2 TRBJ2-3 many TRBV7-9 TGTGCCAGCAGCTTAGAAGGTAGCGGGAGCACAGATACGCAGTATTTT CASSLEGSGSTDTQYF
. TRBJ1-1 . TRBV10-2 TGCGCCAGCAGTGAGGAGGGGAGGGGATTCGCTTTCTTT CASSEEGRGFAFF
. TRBJ2-7 once TRBV6-5 TGTGCCAGCAGTTACTCCCGGGACGGGACCTACGAGCAGTACTTC CASSYSRDGTYEQYF
. TRBJ2-7 many TRBV20-1 TGCAGTGCTAGAGATCCCCTGGACGTCAGCTCCTACGAGCAGTACTTC CSARDPLDVSSYEQYF
TRBD1 TRBJ1-3 few TRBV7-6 TGTGCCAGCAGCCGCACAGGGGCTGGAAACACCATATATTTT CASSRTGAGNTIYF
. TRBJ1-2 . TRBV4-1 TGCGCCAGCAGCCAAGATTTCCGGGGTCCTCAAGGATATGGCTACACCTTC CASSQDFRGPQGYGYTF
TRBD2 TRBJ2-7 . TRBV7-8 TGTGCCAGCGGCTTAGGGACTAGCGGGAGTTACGAGCAGTACTTC CASGLGTSGSYEQYF
. TRBJ1-1 many TRBV5-1 TGCGCCAGCAGCTTCTCTTCCCGGGTAGCTTTCTTT CASSFSSRVAFF
TRBD2 TRBJ2-7 many TRBV20-1 TGCAGTGCTAGGGGACTAGCGATGAGCTCCTACGAGCAGTACTTC CSARGLAMSSYEQYF
TRBD2 TRBJ2-1 few TRBV6-2/TRBV6-3 TGTGCCAGCACCCACCCGACTAGCGGGAGGGACAATGAGCAGTTCTTC CASTHPTSGRDNEQFF
. TRBJ1-4 many TRBV3-1 TGTGCCAGCAGCTCCAGGCGCCCGAATGAAAAACTGTTTTTT CASSSRRPNEKLFF
. TRBJ2-3 many TRBV12-3/TRBV12-4 TGTGCCAGCGGCGCAGGAGAGGCAGATACGCAGTATTTT CASGAGEADTQYF
. TRBJ2-1 many TRBV30 TGTGCCTGGAGTGAAAGCGCACAGTTCTACAATGAGCAGTTCTTC CAWSESAQFYNEQFF
TRBD2 TRBJ2-1 . TRBV11-2 TGTGCCAGCAGCCAACGACTAGCGGGAGGGGGGAATGAGCAGTTCTTC CASSQRLAGGGNEQFF
. TRBJ2-2 many TRBV11-2 TGTGCCAGCAGCTTACGAACGAACACCGGGGAGCTGTTTTTT CASSLRTNTGELFF
TRBD1 TRBJ2-5 . TRBV9 TGTGCCAGCAGCGCACTAACTGGGACAGGGGGCTTGGAGACCCAGTACTTC CASSALTGTGGLETQYF
. TRBJ1-1 many TRBV2 TGTGCCAGCAGTGAAGACCGGGAGGAGGGCGTGTTCTTT CASSEDREEGVFF
. TRBJ2-5 few TRBV5-1 TGCGCCAGCTCCTCGCAGGGGATTAACCAAGAGACCCAGTACTTC CASSSQGINQETQYF
TRBD1 TRBJ2-3 few TRBV24-1 TGTGCCACCAGTGAAACCGGGACAGCGCAGTATTTT CATSETGTAQYF
. TRBJ2-5 many TRBV11-2 TGTGCCAGCAGCTTAGATCTTACGGGACAAGAGACCCAGTACTTC CASSLDLTGQETQYF
. TRBJ2-7 many TRBV5-1 TGCGCCAGCAGCTTGGCCGGGGCGGACTACGAGCAGTACTTC CASSLAGADYEQYF
. TRBJ2-3 many TRBV3-1 TGTGCCAGCAGCCAAGACCCACGCACAGATACGCAGTATTTT CASSQDPRTDTQYF
TRBD2 TRBJ2-1 many TRBV6-2/TRBV6-3 TGTGCCAGCACGTCTCTAGCGGGAAAAAGGCAGTTCTTC CASTSLAGKRQFF
TRBD2 TRBJ2-1 many TRBV3-1 TGTGCCAGCAGCATTCGACTAGCCTATGAGCAGTTCTTC CASSIRLAYEQFF
TRBD1 TRBJ2-4 few TRBV29-1 TGCAGCGTTGTAGGGGACAGGGGGACGAACATTCAGTACTTC CSVVGDRGTNIQYF
. TRBJ2-1 many TRBV27 TGTGCCAGCAGTTTATTCCTTAGCCAAGAGCAGTTCTTC CASSLFLSQEQFF
TRBD2 TRBJ2-7 . TRBV30 TGTGCCTGGAGGATAACTAGCGGAAGGACCTACGAGCAGTACTTC CAWRITSGRTYEQYF
. TRBJ2-7 . TRBV6-1 TGTGCCAGCAGCCCGTCGGGGGGCGCCAGTAACGAGCAGTACTTC CASSPSGGASNEQYF